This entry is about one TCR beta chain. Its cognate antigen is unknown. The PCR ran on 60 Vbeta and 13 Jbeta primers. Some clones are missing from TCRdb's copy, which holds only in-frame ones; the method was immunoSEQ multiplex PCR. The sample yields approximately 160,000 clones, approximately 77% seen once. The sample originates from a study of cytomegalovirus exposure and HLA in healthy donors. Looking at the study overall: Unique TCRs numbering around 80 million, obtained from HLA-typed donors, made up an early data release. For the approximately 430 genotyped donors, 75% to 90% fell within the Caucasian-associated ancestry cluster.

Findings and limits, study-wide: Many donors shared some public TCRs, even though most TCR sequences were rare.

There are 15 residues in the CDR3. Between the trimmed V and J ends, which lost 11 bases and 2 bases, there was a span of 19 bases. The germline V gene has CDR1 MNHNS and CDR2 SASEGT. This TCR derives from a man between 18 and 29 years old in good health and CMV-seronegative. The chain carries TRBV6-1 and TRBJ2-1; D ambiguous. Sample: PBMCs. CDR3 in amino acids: CACGKPESTYNEQFF. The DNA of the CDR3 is TGTGCCTGCGGTAAACCGGAGTCCACCTACAATGAGCAGTTCTTC.